This is a list of T cell receptor beta chains from one sample in a study of T-cell memory formation after mild COVID-19. TCRdb recomputed calls from the 5' RACE reads with MiXCR, one row per CDR3 protein. The table includes 540,000 or so distinct CDR3 sequences, about a fifth detected once. The specimen sequenced was PBMCs or a T cell subset sorted from them (not recorded which). These TCRs come from an adult woman who had mild COVID-19 (a few samples of this study predate the infection). Cell type and time point are not known. CDR3s include the opening cysteine and the closing phenylalanine or tryptophan. D genes are given only for firm matches. Some rows mark clone size as missing; the rest say once, few, many or name a class of expanded clone.

size,J,V,D,DNA,CDR3
few,TRBJ2-7,TRBV27,TRBD1,TGTGCCAGCGGGGACAGGCACGAGCAGTACTTC,CASGDRHEQYF
-,TRBJ1-1,TRBV6-2/TRBV6-3,-,TGTGCCAGCGCCTCTGGGGATTACACTGAAGCTTTCTTT,CASASGDYTEAFF
few,TRBJ1-2,TRBV6-5,TRBD1,TGTGCCAGCAGCGAAAAAACAGGGGGCGGTGGCTACACCTTC,CASSEKTGGGGYTF
few,TRBJ2-4,TRBV20-1,-,TGCAGTGCTAGAGAAATAAACATTCAGTACTTC,CSAREINIQYF
many,TRBJ2-1,TRBV3-1,TRBD2,TGTGCCAGCAGCCAGGGACTAGCGGGAGGTGGTGAGCAGTTCTTC,CASSQGLAGGGEQFF
-,TRBJ2-3,TRBV7-6,TRBD2,TGTGCCAGCAGCTCTAACCCTAAACTAGCGGGATCTAGCACAGATACGCAGTATTTT,CASSSNPKLAGSSTDTQYF
few,TRBJ2-4,TRBV30,TRBD1,TGTGCAGCAGGGACAGGGGCAATTTGGAAAGCCAAAAACATTCAGTACTTC,CAAGTGAIWKAKNIQYF
-,TRBJ2-1,TRBV7-3,TRBD2,TGTGCCAGCAGCCCCGGGACTAACCTAGGGCAGTTCTTC,CASSPGTNLGQFF
-,TRBJ2-2,TRBV25-1,-,TGTGCCAGCAATTTCGGTCACACCGGGGAGCTGTTTTTT,CASNFGHTGELFF
few,TRBJ1-3,TRBV6-1,-,TGTGCCATCCAGCTGGCGCCGCATACGACCTCTGGAAACACCATATATTTT,CAIQLAPHTTSGNTIYF
many,TRBJ2-1,TRBV11-2,TRBD2,TGTGCCAGCAGGACTAGCGGGAACAATGAGCAGTTCTTC,CASRTSGNNEQFF
few,TRBJ2-7,TRBV4-1,-,TGCGCCAGCAGCCAACCGGTACGACGAAACGAGCAGTACTTC,CASSQPVRRNEQYF
-,TRBJ1-2,TRBV12-3/TRBV12-4,TRBD1,TGTGCCAGCAGTCTCTTACCGGGACAGGGGGAACCTCTGGTCCAGGGCTACACCTTC,CASSLLPGQGEPLVQGYTF
-,TRBJ1-1,TRBV2,-,TGTGCCAGCAGTGAAGGTGGGGGGCGGGGCGAGGCTTTCTTT,CASSEGGGRGEAFF
-,TRBJ1-2,TRBV5-1,TRBD1,TGCGCCAGCAGCTTGGTGGGACAGAGCTATGGCTACACCTTC,CASSLVGQSYGYTF
-,TRBJ1-4,TRBV21-1,-,TGTGCCAGCAGCTGGACAGGGGATGAGGGAACTAATGAAAAACTGTTTTTT,CASSWTGDEGTNEKLFF
few,TRBJ2-1,TRBV24-1,-,TGTGCCACCAGTGAGTGGAGGGCCTCGGTAAATGAGCAGTTCTTC,CATSEWRASVNEQFF
-,TRBJ2-1,TRBV7-8,TRBD1,TGTGCCAGCAGCCGGGACAGGGCCCCGAGAGGGGACAATGAGCAGTTCTTC,CASSRDRAPRGDNEQFF
few,TRBJ2-1,TRBV20-1,-,TGCAGTGCTAGAGTCCGAGGGTGGGTGACTTACAATGAGCAGTTCTTC,CSARVRGWVTYNEQFF
many,TRBJ2-1,TRBV5-1,TRBD2,TGCGCCAGCAAGGCTAGCGGGTTAGATGAGCAGTTCTTC,CASKASGLDEQFF
few,TRBJ1-2,TRBV18,-,TGTGCCAGCTCACCACCGCAGGGGTTCGGCTACACCTTC,CASSPPQGFGYTF
-,TRBJ2-7,TRBV7-2,TRBD2,TGTGCCAGCAGCTTAGTGCTAGCGGGAGCTTTTGACGAGCAGTACTTC,CASSLVLAGAFDEQYF
few,TRBJ2-3,TRBV6-2/TRBV6-3,-,TGTGCCAGCAGGACCCCTCGCAGCGAGACAGATACGCAGTATTTT,CASRTPRSETDTQYF
-,TRBJ2-3,TRBV6-5,TRBD2,TGTGCCAGTCGTGGTAGCGGGGGCACAGATACGCAGTATTTT,CASRGSGGTDTQYF
-,TRBJ2-7,TRBV30,TRBD2,TGTGCCTGGACGGGGGGGCCCGCCGACGAGCAGTACTTC,CAWTGGPADEQYF
-,TRBJ2-4,TRBV5-1,-,TGCGCCAGCAGCTTGAGTAATGCCAAAAACATTCAGTACTTC,CASSLSNAKNIQYF
-,TRBJ2-7,TRBV15,TRBD2,TGTGCCACCAGCAGAGAAAGACTAGCGGCCGCGTACTTC,CATSRERLAAAYF
-,TRBJ2-3,TRBV5-1,TRBD2,TGCGCCAGCAGCTTCTTAGGGGCGGGAGCAGATACGCAGTATTTT,CASSFLGAGADTQYF
-,TRBJ2-5,TRBV7-8,-,TGTGCCAGCAGCAACCGGTGGGAGACCCAGTACTTC,CASSNRWETQYF
few,TRBJ1-3,TRBV12-3/TRBV12-4,-,TGTGCCAGCAGTCAGGGCACCATATATTTT,CASSQGTIYF
-,TRBJ2-7,TRBV7-2,-,TGTGCCAGCAGCGCCCAGACACAGACCTACGAGCAGTACTTC,CASSAQTQTYEQYF
-,TRBJ2-7,TRBV7-2,TRBD2,TGTGCCAGCAGCTTGGGACTAGCGGGAGGTCAAGACGAGCAGTACTTC,CASSLGLAGGQDEQYF
-,TRBJ2-5,TRBV20-1,TRBD2,TGCAGTGCTAGATCCGCGGGGGGGTTCTGGGAGACCCAGTACTTC,CSARSAGGFWETQYF
-,TRBJ2-3,TRBV29-1,TRBD2,TGCAGCGTTGAGTCAGCGGGAGGGCGGGTGACAGATACGCAGTATTTT,CSVESAGGRVTDTQYF
few,TRBJ1-6,TRBV6-5,TRBD1,TGTGCCAGCAGTGAACGGGACAGGGCTTCACCCCTCCACTTT,CASSERDRASPLHF
-,TRBJ2-5,TRBV25-1,TRBD1,TGTGCCAGCAGCTGGGACAGGGGGCTAGGGGAGACCCAGTACTTC,CASSWDRGLGETQYF
few,TRBJ2-7,TRBV6-5,-,TGTGCCAGCAGTTACTCGATACTGGGGAACTACGAGCAGTACTTC,CASSYSILGNYEQYF
-,TRBJ2-5,TRBV5-5,-,TGTGCCAGCAGCTTGGGGTCAGGGATGGAGACCCAGTACTTC,CASSLGSGMETQYF
-,TRBJ1-1,TRBV2,TRBD1,TGTGCCAGCAGTGGGACGACAGGGCTTGAAGCTTTCTTT,CASSGTTGLEAFF
-,TRBJ1-2,TRBV19,TRBD1,TGTGCCAGTAAAACCCCCGACAGGGTTAGTGGCTACACCTTC,CASKTPDRVSGYTF
-,TRBJ2-1,TRBV20-1,TRBD2,TGCAGTGCTAGTCCCAGCGGGGGGTACAATGAGCAGTTCTTC,CSASPSGGYNEQFF
-,TRBJ2-1,TRBV19,TRBD2,TGTGCCAGTGTGAAAAGCGGGAACAGCGAGCAGTTCTTC,CASVKSGNSEQFF
few,TRBJ2-1,TRBV6-6,TRBD2,TGTGCCAGCAGTTACCTGGACGGGACTAGCGGATATGAGCAGTTCTTC,CASSYLDGTSGYEQFF
-,TRBJ2-1,TRBV24-1,TRBD2,TGTGCCACCAGCAGAAATCAAGCGGGAGTAGCGTTAAATGAGCAGTTCTTC,CATSRNQAGVALNEQFF
-,TRBJ2-3,TRBV7-2,TRBD2,TGTGCCAGCAGCTTAGTCGGACTAGCGGGGATCACAGATACGCAGTATTTT,CASSLVGLAGITDTQYF
-,TRBJ2-3,TRBV19,-,TGTGCCGCCCAAAGGGGCGGCGTCGGGAATACGCAGTATTTT,CAAQRGGVGNTQYF
few,TRBJ2-3,TRBV5-1,-,TGCGCCAGCGGGGGTCTTGGAGGCACAGATACGCAGTATTTT,CASGGLGGTDTQYF
once,TRBJ2-3,TRBV2,-,TGTGCCAGCAGTGAAGCGCGTATATCGGGGTGGACGCAGTATTTT,CASSEARISGWTQYF
-,TRBJ2-3,TRBV4-2,TRBD2,TGTGCCAGCAGCCTCCGGACTAGCGGGAGTGTAGATACGCAGTATTTT,CASSLRTSGSVDTQYF
few,TRBJ1-1,TRBV18,-,TGTGCCAGCAAATCCCCGACAGGTTGGACTGAAGCTTTCTTT,CASKSPTGWTEAFF